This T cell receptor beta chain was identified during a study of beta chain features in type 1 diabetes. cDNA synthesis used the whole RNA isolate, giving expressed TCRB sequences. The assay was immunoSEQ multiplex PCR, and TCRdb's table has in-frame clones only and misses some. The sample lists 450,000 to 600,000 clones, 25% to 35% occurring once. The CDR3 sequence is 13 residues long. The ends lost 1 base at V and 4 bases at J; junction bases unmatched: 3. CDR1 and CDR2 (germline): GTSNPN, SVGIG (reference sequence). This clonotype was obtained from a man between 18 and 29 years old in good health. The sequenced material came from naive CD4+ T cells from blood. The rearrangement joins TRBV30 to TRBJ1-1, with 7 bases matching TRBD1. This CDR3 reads CAWSEGASTEAFF. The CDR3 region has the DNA TGTGCCTGGAGTGAGGGGGCTAGCACTGAAGCTTTCTTT.